One and the same sample provided the 22 T cell receptor beta chains below, sequenced in a study of beta chain features in type 1 diabetes. General observations from the study: Moderately but significantly shorter TCRB CDR3s were found in Type 1 diabetes patients in all four CD4+ subsets.

These receptors are not linked to any known antigen. The investigators reverse transcribed all of the isolated RNA, so they sequenced expressed TCRB transcripts. Only in-frame clones appear in the TCRdb table, and some are missing; sequencing was by immunoSEQ multiplex PCR. The table lists hundreds of thousands of clones, 11% to 15% of them singletons. What was sequenced was naive CD4+ T cells from blood. The receptors here all came from a man younger than 30 with type 1 diabetes.

The V and J genes are TRBV10-3 and TRBJ2-2; 8 nucleotides align to TRBD2. J was trimmed by 4 bases and V by 2 bases; bases with no gene match: 0. This CDR3 is built from 14 residues. Germline CDR1 reads ENHRY; CDR2 reads SYGVKD. CDR3 bases: TGTGCCATCAGTGAGCGGGAGGGCACCGGGGAGCTGTTTTTT. Its translation is CAISEREGTGELFF.

This clone was counted between two and nine times. The chain couples TRBV5-1 to TRBJ1-6, with TRBD1 matching over 9 bases. V was clipped by 0 bases and J by 7 bases; unmatched bases: 2. The CDR3 has 15 residues. Germline values: CDR1 SGHRS, CDR2 YFSETQ. The CDR3 sequence is CASSLGDRDNSPLHF. The CDR3 DNA sequence: TGCGCCAGCAGCTTGGGGGACAGGGACAATTCACCCCTCCACTTT.

The chain's CDR3 is CASSRYSGTDTYEQYF. The CDR3 DNA is TGTGCCAGCAGCCGCTACTCCGGGACAGACACATACGAGCAGTACTTC. The rearrangement links TRBV5-4 to TRBJ2-7, with TRBD1 identical over 7 bases. Trimming took 4 bases from V and 4 from J; bases not matched to a gene: 14. The CDR3 length is 16 residues. The V gene's germline CDR1 is SGHNT and CDR2 YYREEE (reference sequence).

For this clone: Other DNA sequences in this sample translate to the same CDR3. V gene TRBV30 combines with J gene TRBJ1-1; no clear D. Germline CDR1 reads GTSNPN; CDR2 reads SVGIG (reference sequence). Trimming took 1 base from V and 1 from J, leaving 4 bases between them. This CDR3 contains 12 residues. The CDR3 nucleotides read TGTGCCTGGAGTGGTTCGAACACTGAAGCTTTCTTT. It yields the protein CAWSGSNTEAFF.

This clone has only a few counts. The chain joins TRBV4-1 to TRBJ2-2, with D perhaps TRBD2 (6 bases). Looked up from germline, CDR1 is MGHRA and CDR2 is YSYEKL. CDR3 size: 16 residues. V was cut by 4 bases and J by 7 bases, with 19 bases left in between. As DNA, the CDR3 is TGCGCCAGCAGCCTCTCAGGCGGGGCGGTTTACGGGGAGCTGTTTTTT. As protein: CASSLSGGAVYGELFF.

This chain uses TRBV5-1 with TRBJ2-1; 11 bases fit TRBD2. The J segment lost 0 bases and the V segment lost 3 bases, leaving 5 bases of the junction unmatched. The CDR3 contains 17 residues. Germline V CDR1 and CDR2: SGHRS, YFSETQ. DNA for the CDR3: TGCGCCAGCAGCTCGACTAGCGGGACCATCTCCTACAATGAGCAGTTCTTC. It translates to CASSSTSGTISYNEQFF.

The chain has TRBV5-4 and TRBJ2-7, with no clear D. This CDR3 comprises 15 residues. The ends were cut back, 0 bases at V and 0 bases at J, with 10 bases in the middle. CDR1 SGHNT and CDR2 YYREEE come from the germline V gene (reference sequence). This CDR3 reads CASSLAAASSYEQYF. The CDR3 region has the DNA TGTGCCAGCAGCTTGGCGGCGGCTAGCTCCTACGAGCAGTACTTC.

The sample holds a few counts of this clone. The CDR3 reads CAWRPGPAYEQYF. DNA of the CDR3: TGTGCCTGGAGACCGGGACCGGCTTACGAGCAGTACTTC. The chain recombines TRBV30 with TRBJ2-7; either TRBD1 or TRBD2 may supply D (5 bases each). The V and J ends lost 3 bases and 4 bases respectively, with 13 bases between them. CDR1 is GTSNPN, CDR2 SVGIG, per germline (reference sequence). The CDR3 spans 13 residues.

The chain has TRBV11-2 and TRBJ2-7; 9 nucleotides line up with TRBD1. Trimming took 6 bases from V and 2 from J; bases not matched to a gene: 5. Germline loops: CDR1 SGHAT, CDR2 FQNNGV. There are 14 residues in the CDR3. CDR3 region: CASRDRGVPYEQYF. Written as DNA, the CDR3 is TGTGCCAGCAGAGACAGGGGGGTACCCTACGAGCAGTACTTC.

This sequence joins TRBV10-3 and TRBJ2-6, with D possibly TRBD2 on 5 matching bases. Germline lookup yields CDR1 ENHRY and CDR2 SYGVKD. This CDR3 contains 16 residues. V was clipped by 0 bases and J by 2 bases, with 8 bases between them. CDR3 nucleotides: TGTGCCATCAGTGAGTCGTCGGGGACTGGGGCCAACGTCCTGACTTTC. Protein product: CAISESSGTGANVLTF.

This clone came up a few times. This chain links TRBV4-2 with TRBJ2-1, with 14 nucleotides matching TRBD2. This CDR3 is built from 15 residues. The V gene's germline CDR1 is LGHNA and CDR2 YNFKEQ. The ends lost 4 bases at V and 7 bases at J; junction bases unmatched: 3. CDR3 nucleotide sequence: TGTGCCAGCAGCCTGGGACTAGCGGGAGAGAATGAGCAGTTCTTC. This codes for CASSLGLAGENEQFF.

This chain's CDR3 is CASSLYRQGMFGETQYF. Here the CDR3 DNA reads TGCGCCAGCAGCTTGTACCGGCAGGGGATGTTTGGGGAGACCCAGTACTTC. The rearrangement uses TRBV5-1 and TRBJ2-5, with D perhaps TRBD1 (6 bases). V was trimmed by 1 base and J by 5 bases, leaving 21 bases between them. CDR1 and CDR2 from the germline V gene are SGHRS and YFSETQ. The CDR3 covers 17 residues.

As concerns this clone: Sequence at one end of the junction differs from germline and may be a read error. This sequence joins TRBV7-7 and TRBJ2-1, with a tentative D call TRBD1 (6 bases). CDR3 length: 13 amino acids. Germline CDR1 reads SSHAT; CDR2 reads FNYEAQ (reference sequence). The CDR3 region is CASSLGALNEQFF. CDR3 DNA sequence: TGTGCTAGCAGCTTGGGGGCCCTCAATGAGCAGTTCTTC. The entire variable domain, with the rest obtained from reference TRBV7-7 and TRBJ2-1, is as follows: GAGVSQSPRYKVTKRGQDVTLRCDPISSHATLYWYQQALGQGPEFLTYFNYEAQPDKSGLPSDRFSAERPEGSISTLTIQRTEQRDSAMYRCASSLGALNEQFFGPGTRLTVL.

This clone was seen only a few times. The chain joins TRBV5-1 to TRBJ2-1, with TRBD1 matching 8 bases. J was trimmed by 0 bases and V by 4 bases; bases with no gene match: 9. The length of the CDR3 is 17 residues. Germline V gives CDR1 SGHRS, CDR2 YFSETQ. The CDR3 nucleotides read TGCGCCAGCAGCATATCGGGACAGGTGAGCTCCTACAATGAGCAGTTCTTC. Translation gives CASSISGQVSSYNEQFF.

The sample holds a few counts of this clone. The gene calls are TRBV13 and TRBJ2-1; 9 bases agree with TRBD2. The V gene end was trimmed by 5 bases and the J gene end by 9 bases; junction bases not matched to a gene: 14. The CDR3 runs 16 residues. Germline values: CDR1 PRHDT, CDR2 FYEKMQ (reference sequence). CDR3 sequence reads: CASSRPPAGGPPEQFF. The CDR3 coding sequence is TGTGCCAGCAGCAGGCCCCCGGCGGGGGGGCCTCCTGAGCAGTTCTTC.

As concerns this clone: The same CDR3 is also encoded by other DNA sequences in this sample. The chain uses TRBV4-3 and TRBJ2-3; TRBD2 aligns across 8 bases. CDR3 length: 13 amino acids. The germline gives CDR1 LGHNA, CDR2 YSLEER. Trimming cost V 3 bases and J 6 bases; bases outside gene matches: 2. The CDR3 nucleotides read TGCGCCAGCAGCCACCTAGCGGGTGATACGCAGTATTTT. Residues: CASSHLAGDTQYF.

The chain recombines TRBV7-8 with TRBJ2-7, with D unresolved. Trimming took 5 bases from V and 6 from J, leaving 17 bases between them. Germline CDR1 reads SGHVS; CDR2 reads FQNEAQ. This CDR3 region has 14 residues. CDR3 DNA sequence: TGTGCCAGCAGCCCCGTTTACGAAACCGGCGAGCAGTACTTC. Its translation: CASSPVYETGEQYF. Looking up the rest from reference TRBV7-8 and TRBJ2-7 gives the full variable domain: GAGVSQSPRYKVAKRGQDVALRCDPISGHVSLFWYQQALGQGPEFLTYFQNEAQLDKSGLPSDRFFAERPEGSVSTLKIQRTQQEDSAVYLCASSPVYETGEQYFGPGTRLTVT.

This clone was seen a handful of times. The V gene is TRBV6-6, the J gene TRBJ1-2, with D possibly matching TRBD1 (5 bases). Germline CDR1 is MNHNY and CDR2 is SVGAGI (reference sequence). Deletions cut 6 bases from V and 4 bases from J, with 15 bases between. This CDR3 region has 14 residues. The CDR3 DNA reads TGTGCCAGCAGCCCCACAGGCCCCGGCTATGGCTACACCTTC. It translates to CASSPTGPGYGYTF.

This clone was counted between two and nine times. The CDR3 sequence is CASSSPGQGGQPQHF. CDR3 sequence (DNA): TGTGCCAGCAGTTCCCCGGGACAGGGAGGCCAGCCCCAGCATTTT. The rearrangement links TRBV6-5 to TRBJ1-5; 9 nucleotides match TRBD1. Germline V lookup: CDR1 MNHEY, CDR2 SVGAGI. V lost 4 bases to trimming and J lost 7 bases; unmatched junction nucleotides: 8. The CDR3 has 15 amino acids.

V gene TRBV7-2 combines with J gene TRBJ1-2, with a tentative D call TRBD1 (5 bases). V lost 2 bases and J 4 bases, leaving 17 bases between the germline ends. The CDR3 has 16 amino acids. The germline V gene encodes CDR1 SGHTA and CDR2 FQGNSA. In nucleotides, the CDR3 is TGTGCCAGCAGCTTACCCTTGAGGGGAGAGAGCTATGGCTACACCTTC. This sequence encodes CASSLPLRGESYGYTF.

This clone has a handful of counts. This sequence joins TRBV13 and TRBJ2-7, with D possibly TRBD1 on 5 matching bases. V lost 7 bases and J 2 bases, leaving 12 bases between the germline ends. CDR3 length equals 13 residues. The V gene's germline CDR1 is PRHDT and CDR2 FYEKMQ (reference sequence). CDR3 sequence (DNA): TGTGCCAGCAACTTTCGACAGACCTACGAGCAGTACTTC. Its protein product is CASNFRQTYEQYF. The complete variable domain, with remaining parts taken from reference TRBV13 and TRBJ2-7, reads AAGVIQSPRHLIKEKRETATLKCYPIPRHDTVYWYQQGPGQDPQFLISFYEKMQSDKGSIPDRFSAQQFSDYHSELNMSSLELGDSALYFCASNFRQTYEQYFGPGTRLTVT.

This clone was counted a few times. The chain combines TRBV28 with TRBJ1-4; 8 bases match TRBD1. The CDR3 is made up of 14 amino acids. The junction had 8 bases not matched to a gene; V was cut back by 4 bases and J by 10 bases. CDR1 and CDR2 from the germline V gene are MDHEN and SYDVKM. In DNA, the CDR3 is TGTGCCAGCAGTTCGACAGGGGAGTCTCGAAAACTGTTTTTT. It codes for CASSSTGESRKLFF.